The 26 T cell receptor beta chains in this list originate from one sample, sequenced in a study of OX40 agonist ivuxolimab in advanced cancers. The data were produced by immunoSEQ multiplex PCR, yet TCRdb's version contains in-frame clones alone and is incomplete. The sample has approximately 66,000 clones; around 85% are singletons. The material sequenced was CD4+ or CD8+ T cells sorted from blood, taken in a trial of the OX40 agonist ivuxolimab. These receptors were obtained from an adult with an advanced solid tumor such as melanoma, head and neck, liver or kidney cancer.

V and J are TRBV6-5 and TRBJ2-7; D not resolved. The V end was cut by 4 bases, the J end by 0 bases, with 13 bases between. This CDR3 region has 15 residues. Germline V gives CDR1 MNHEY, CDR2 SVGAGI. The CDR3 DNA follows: TGTGCCAGCAGTTCCCCGGGCCTTAGCTCCTACGAGCAGTACTTC. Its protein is CASSSPGLSSYEQYF.

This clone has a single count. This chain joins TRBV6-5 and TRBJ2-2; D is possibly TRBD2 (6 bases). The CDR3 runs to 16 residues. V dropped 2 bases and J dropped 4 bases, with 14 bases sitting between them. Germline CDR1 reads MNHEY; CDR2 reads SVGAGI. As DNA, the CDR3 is TGTGCCAGCAGTTACGATATGGGGGGAGGCACCGGGGAGCTGTTTTTT. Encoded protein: CASSYDMGGGTGELFF.

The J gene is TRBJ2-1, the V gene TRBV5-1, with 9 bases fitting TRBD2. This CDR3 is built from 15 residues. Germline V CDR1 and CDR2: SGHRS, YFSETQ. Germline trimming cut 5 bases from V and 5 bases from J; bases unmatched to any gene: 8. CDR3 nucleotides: TGCGCCAGCAGGGAGGTAGCGGGGGCCAACAATGAGCAGTTCTTC. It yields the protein CASREVAGANNEQFF.

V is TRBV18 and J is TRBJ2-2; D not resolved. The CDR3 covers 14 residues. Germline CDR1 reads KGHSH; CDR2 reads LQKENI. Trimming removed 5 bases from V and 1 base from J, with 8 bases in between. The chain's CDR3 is CASSSTVNTGELFF. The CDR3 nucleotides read TGTGCCAGCTCATCGACGGTGAACACCGGGGAGCTGTTTTTT.

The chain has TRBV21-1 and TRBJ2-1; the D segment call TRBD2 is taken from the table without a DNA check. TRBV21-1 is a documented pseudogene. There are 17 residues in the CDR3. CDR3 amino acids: CASSSGFCGGAFNEQFF. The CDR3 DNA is TGTGCCAGCAGCTCGGGGTTTTGCGGGGGCGCTTTCAATGAGCAGTTCTTC.

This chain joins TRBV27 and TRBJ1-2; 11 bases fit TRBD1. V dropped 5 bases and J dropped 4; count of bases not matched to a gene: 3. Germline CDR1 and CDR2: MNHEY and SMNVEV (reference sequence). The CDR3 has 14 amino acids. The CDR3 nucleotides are TGTGCCAGCAGTCCGGGACAGGGGGTCTATGGCTACACCTTC. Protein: CASSPGQGVYGYTF.

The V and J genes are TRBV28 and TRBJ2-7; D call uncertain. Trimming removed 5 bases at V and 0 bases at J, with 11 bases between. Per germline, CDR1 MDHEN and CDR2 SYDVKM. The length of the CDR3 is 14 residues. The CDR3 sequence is CASSTPPGSYEQYF. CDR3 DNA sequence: TGTGCCAGCAGTACCCCACCCGGCTCCTACGAGCAGTACTTC.

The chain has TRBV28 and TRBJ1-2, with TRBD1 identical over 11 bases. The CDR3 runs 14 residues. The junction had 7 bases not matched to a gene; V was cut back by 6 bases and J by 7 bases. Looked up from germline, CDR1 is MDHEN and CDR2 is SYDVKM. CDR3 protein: CASSTTGTGGGYTF. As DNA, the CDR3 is TGTGCCAGCAGCACCACCGGGACAGGGGGTGGCTACACCTTC.

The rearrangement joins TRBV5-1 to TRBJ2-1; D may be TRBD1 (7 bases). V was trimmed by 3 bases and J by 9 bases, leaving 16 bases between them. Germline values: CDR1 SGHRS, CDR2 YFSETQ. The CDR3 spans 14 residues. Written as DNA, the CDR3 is TGCGCCAGCAGCTCAGGGCAGGGGGAGGCTGAGCAGTTCTTC. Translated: CASSSGQGEAEQFF.

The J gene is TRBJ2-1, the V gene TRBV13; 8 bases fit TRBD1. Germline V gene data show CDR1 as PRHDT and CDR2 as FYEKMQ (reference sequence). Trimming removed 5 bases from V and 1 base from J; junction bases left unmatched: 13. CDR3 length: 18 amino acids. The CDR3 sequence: CASSGIQGARRSYNEQFF. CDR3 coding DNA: TGTGCCAGCAGCGGAATTCAGGGGGCGCGGAGGTCCTACAATGAGCAGTTCTTC.

CDR3: CASSTLQGEAFF. CDR3 DNA sequence: TGTGCCAGTAGTACCCTCCAGGGTGAAGCTTTCTTT. The V call is TRBV19, the J call TRBJ1-1, with TRBD1 as a possible D gene (5 bases). Germline lookup yields CDR1 LNHDA and CDR2 SQIVND (reference sequence). This CDR3 comprises 12 residues. V lost 4 bases and J 7 bases, leaving 10 bases between the germline ends. Complete variable domain (other parts from reference TRBV19 and TRBJ1-1): DGGITQSPKYLFRKEGQNVTLSCEQNLNHDAMYWYRQDPGQGLRLIYYSQIVNDFQKGDIAEGYSVSREKKESFPLTVTSAQKNPTAFYLCASSTLQGEAFFGQGTRLTVV.

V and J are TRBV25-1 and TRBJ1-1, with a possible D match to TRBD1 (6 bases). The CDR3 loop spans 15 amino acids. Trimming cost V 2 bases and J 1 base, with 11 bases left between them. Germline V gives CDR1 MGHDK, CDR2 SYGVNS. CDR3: CASSEPGAGNTEAFF. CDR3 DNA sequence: TGTGCCAGCAGTGAACCGGGGGCAGGGAACACTGAAGCTTTCTTT.

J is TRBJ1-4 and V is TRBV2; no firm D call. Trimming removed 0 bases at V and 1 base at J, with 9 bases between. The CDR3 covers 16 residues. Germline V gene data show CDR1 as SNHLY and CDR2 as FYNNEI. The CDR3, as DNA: TGTGCCAGCAGTGAAGCGAACAGAATAACTAATGAAAAACTGTTTTTT. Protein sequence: CASSEANRITNEKLFF.

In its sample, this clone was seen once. The CDR3 DNA reads TGTGCCAGCAGGGGACAGGGAACGAGCACCGGGGAGCTGTTTTTT. This encodes CASRGQGTSTGELFF. J is TRBJ2-2 and V is TRBV6-5; 9 bases align to TRBD1. The CDR3 runs 15 residues. Germline loops: CDR1 MNHEY, CDR2 SVGAGI. With V trimmed by 6 bases and J by 4 bases, 6 bases remained unmatched.

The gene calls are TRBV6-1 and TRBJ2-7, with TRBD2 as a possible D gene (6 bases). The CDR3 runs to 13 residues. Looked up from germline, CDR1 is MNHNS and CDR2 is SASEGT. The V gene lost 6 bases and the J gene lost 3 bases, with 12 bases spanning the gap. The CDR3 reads CASSWDSNYEQYF. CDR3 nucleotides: TGTGCCAGCAGCTGGGACTCAAACTACGAGCAGTACTTC.

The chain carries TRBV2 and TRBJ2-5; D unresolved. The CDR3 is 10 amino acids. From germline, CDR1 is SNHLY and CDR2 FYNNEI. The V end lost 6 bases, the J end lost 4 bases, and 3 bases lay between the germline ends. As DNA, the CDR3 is TGTGCCAGCAGATCAGAGACCCAGTACTTC. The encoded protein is CASRSETQYF.

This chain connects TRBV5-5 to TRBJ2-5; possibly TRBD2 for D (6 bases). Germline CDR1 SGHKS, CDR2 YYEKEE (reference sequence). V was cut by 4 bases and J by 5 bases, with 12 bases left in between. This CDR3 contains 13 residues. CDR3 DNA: TGTGCCAGCAGCCAGGGACTGTGGGAGACCCAGTACTTC. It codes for CASSQGLWETQYF.

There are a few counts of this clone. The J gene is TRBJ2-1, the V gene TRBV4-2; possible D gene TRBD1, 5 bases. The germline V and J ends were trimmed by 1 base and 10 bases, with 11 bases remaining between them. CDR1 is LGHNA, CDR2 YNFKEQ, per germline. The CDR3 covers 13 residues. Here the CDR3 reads CASSQVTGEEQFF. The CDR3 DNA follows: TGTGCCAGCAGCCAAGTTACAGGTGAAGAGCAGTTCTTC.

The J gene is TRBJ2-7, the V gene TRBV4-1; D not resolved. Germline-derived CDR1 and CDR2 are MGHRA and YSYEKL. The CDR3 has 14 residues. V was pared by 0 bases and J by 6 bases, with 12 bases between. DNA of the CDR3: TGCGCCAGCAGCCAAGAGCTGGGATTTGGCGAGCAGTACTTC. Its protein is CASSQELGFGEQYF.

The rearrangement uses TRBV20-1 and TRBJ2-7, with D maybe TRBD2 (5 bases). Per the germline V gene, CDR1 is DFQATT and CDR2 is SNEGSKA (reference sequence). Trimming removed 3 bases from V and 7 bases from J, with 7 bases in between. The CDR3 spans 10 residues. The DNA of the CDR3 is TGCAGTGCTAGGAGGGAGGAGCAGTACTTC. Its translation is CSARREEQYF.

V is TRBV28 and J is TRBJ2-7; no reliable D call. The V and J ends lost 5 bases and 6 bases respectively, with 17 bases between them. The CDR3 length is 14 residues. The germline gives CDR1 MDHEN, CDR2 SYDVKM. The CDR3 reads CASSPGSSWGEQYF. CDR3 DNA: TGTGCCAGCAGTCCCGGATCTTCTTGGGGCGAGCAGTACTTC. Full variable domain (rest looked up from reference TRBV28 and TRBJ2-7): DVKVTQSSRYLVKRTGEKVFLECVQDMDHENMFWYRQDPGLGLRLIYFSYDVKMKEKGDIPEGYSVSREKKERFSLILESASTNQTSMYLCASSPGSSWGEQYFGPGTRLTVT.

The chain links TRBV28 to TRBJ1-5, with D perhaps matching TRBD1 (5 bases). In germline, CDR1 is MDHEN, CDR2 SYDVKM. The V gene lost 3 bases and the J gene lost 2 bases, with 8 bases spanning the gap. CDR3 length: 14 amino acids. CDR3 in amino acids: CASSFRVGNQPQHF. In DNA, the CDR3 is TGTGCCAGCAGTTTCAGGGTTGGCAATCAGCCCCAGCATTTT. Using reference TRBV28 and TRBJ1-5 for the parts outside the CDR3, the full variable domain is DVKVTQSSRYLVKRTGEKVFLECVQDMDHENMFWYRQDPGLGLRLIYFSYDVKMKEKGDIPEGYSVSREKKERFSLILESASTNQTSMYLCASSFRVGNQPQHFGDGTRLSIL.

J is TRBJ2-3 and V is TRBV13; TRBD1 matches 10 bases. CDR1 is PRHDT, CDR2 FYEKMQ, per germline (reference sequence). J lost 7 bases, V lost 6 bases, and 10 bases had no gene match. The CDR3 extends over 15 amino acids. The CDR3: CASSAPGQGFYTQYF. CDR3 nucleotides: TGTGCCAGCAGTGCGCCGGGACAGGGGTTTTATACGCAGTATTTT. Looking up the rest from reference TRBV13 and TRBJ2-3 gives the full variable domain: AAGVIQSPRHLIKEKRETATLKCYPIPRHDTVYWYQQGPGQDPQFLISFYEKMQSDKGSIPDRFSAQQFSDYHSELNMSSLELGDSALYFCASSAPGQGFYTQYFGPGTRLTVL.

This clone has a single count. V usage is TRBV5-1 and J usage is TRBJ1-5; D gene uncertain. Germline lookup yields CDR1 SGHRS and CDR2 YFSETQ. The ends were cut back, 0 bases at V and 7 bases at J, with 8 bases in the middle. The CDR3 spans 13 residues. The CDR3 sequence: CASSLDSRQPQHF. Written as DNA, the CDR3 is TGCGCCAGCAGCTTGGACAGTCGGCAGCCCCAGCATTTT. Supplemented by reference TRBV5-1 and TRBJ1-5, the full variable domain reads KAGVTQTPRYLIKTRGQQVTLSCSPISGHRSVSWYQQTPGQGLQFLFEYFSETQRNKGNFPGRFSGRQFSNSRSEMNVSTLELGDSALYLCASSLDSRQPQHFGDGTRLSIL.

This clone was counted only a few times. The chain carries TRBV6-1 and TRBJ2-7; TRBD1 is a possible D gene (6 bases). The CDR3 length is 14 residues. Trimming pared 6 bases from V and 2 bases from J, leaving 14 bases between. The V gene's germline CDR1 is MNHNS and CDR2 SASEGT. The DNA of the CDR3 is TGTGCCAGCAGCAGGACAGTGCTAACCTACGAGCAGTACTTC. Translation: CASSRTVLTYEQYF.

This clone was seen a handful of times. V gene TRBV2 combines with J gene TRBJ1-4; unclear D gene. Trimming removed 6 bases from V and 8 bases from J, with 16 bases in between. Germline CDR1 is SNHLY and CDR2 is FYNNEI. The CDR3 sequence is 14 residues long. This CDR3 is CASSGAGAPEKLFF. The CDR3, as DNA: TGTGCCAGCAGCGGAGCGGGTGCCCCGGAAAAACTGTTTTTT.